What follows are 23 T cell receptor beta chains derived from one specimen sequenced in a study of blood T cell repertoires in COVID-19. Assay: immunoSEQ multiplex PCR; the TCRdb copy retains only in-frame clones and omits some. This sample has 130,000 to 150,000 clones, with roughly 88% found just once. The sample consisted of peripheral blood. These receptors all stem from a man in his 70s with acute or convalescent COVID-19.

CDR3 nucleotide sequence: TGCAGCGCCCGGGACAGGGATAACACTGAAGCTTTCTTT. It is translated as CSARDRDNTEAFF. The chain combines TRBV29-1 with TRBJ1-1; 9 bases match TRBD1. The junction had 5 bases not matched to a gene; V was cut back by 7 bases and J by 2 bases. The length of the CDR3 is 13 residues. Germline CDR1 and CDR2: SQVTM and ANQGSEA.

The gene calls are TRBV19 and TRBJ1-1; 8 bases line up with TRBD1. Per germline, CDR1 LNHDA and CDR2 SQIVND (reference sequence). V lost 6 bases to trimming and J lost 4 bases; unmatched junction nucleotides: 10. The CDR3 spans 15 residues. The CDR3 here is CASRQGQAGSTEAFF. The CDR3 DNA sequence: TGTGCCAGTAGGCAGGGACAGGCCGGGAGCACTGAAGCTTTCTTT.

This sequence joins TRBV20-1 and TRBJ2-7, with 9 positions matching TRBD1. Trimming removed 3 bases from V and 7 bases from J; junction bases left unmatched: 7. In germline, CDR1 is DFQATT, CDR2 SNEGSKA (reference sequence). The CDR3 sequence is 13 residues long. The CDR3 reads CSASGDRVWEQYF. CDR3 nucleotide sequence: TGCAGTGCTAGTGGGGACAGGGTGTGGGAGCAGTACTTC.

This clone was seen a handful of times. The chain links TRBV14 to TRBJ1-2; D is ambiguous. The CDR3 extends over 13 amino acids. With 2 bases removed from V and 9 bases from J, the gap between germline ends came to 13 bases. The germline V gene encodes CDR1 SGHDN and CDR2 FVKESK. CDR3 nucleotides: TGTGCCAGCAGCCAAAATACAGCGGCGAGCTACACCTTC. Its translation: CASSQNTAASYTF. Together with reference TRBV14 and TRBJ1-2, the CDR3 gives the full variable domain: EAGVTQFPSHSVIEKGQTVTLRCDPISGHDNLYWYRRVMGKEIKFLLHFVKESKQDESGMPNNRFLAERTGGTYSTLKVQPAELEDSGVYFCASSQNTAASYTFGSGTRLTVV.

This rearrangement joins TRBV24-1 to TRBJ1-2, with D unresolved. Germline CDR1 is KGHDR and CDR2 is SFDVKD. V dropped 6 bases and J dropped 3 bases, with 7 bases sitting between them. The CDR3 runs to 12 residues. CDR3 residues: CATSTYDYGYTF. The CDR3 DNA follows: TGTGCCACCAGTACATATGACTATGGCTACACCTTC.

The rearrangement uses TRBV5-4 and TRBJ2-4; D is possibly TRBD1 (6 bases). The CDR3 length is 14 residues. V was cut by 3 bases and J by 5 bases, with 12 bases left in between. CDR1 and CDR2 from the germline V gene are SGHNT and YYREEE (reference sequence). CDR3 loop: CASSSWTDQNIQYF. In nucleotides, the CDR3 is TGTGCCAGCAGCTCATGGACAGATCAAAACATTCAGTACTTC.

The chain couples TRBV12-3 or TRBV12-4 to TRBJ1-1; D is possibly TRBD1 (6 bases). Trimming cost V 6 bases and J 7 bases, with 15 bases left between them. The CDR3 is 13 residues long. The CDR3: CASSRSEGVEAFF. Here the CDR3 DNA reads TGTGCCAGCAGCCGATCTGAGGGGGTTGAAGCTTTCTTT.

J is TRBJ2-7 and V is TRBV11-2; 7 bases are a match to TRBD1. The CDR3 covers 13 residues. V shed 8 bases, J shed 6 bases, and the junction held 10 bases outside the gene matches. Germline assignment: CDR1 SGHAT and CDR2 FQNNGV. In DNA form, the CDR3 reads TGTGCCAGCGGACACAGGGGCCCCCTCGAGCAGTACTTC. Translation gives CASGHRGPLEQYF. Supplemented by reference TRBV11-2 and TRBJ2-7, the full variable domain reads EAGVAQSPRYKIIEKRQSVAFWCNPISGHATLYWYQQILGQGPKLLIQFQNNGVVDDSQLPKDRFSAERLKGVDSTLKIQPAKLEDSAVYLCASGHRGPLEQYFGPGTRLTVT.

The chain combines TRBV19 with TRBJ1-5; TRBD1 might be the D (6 bases). Trimming left V 5 bases short and J 3 bases short, with 11 bases between. The CDR3 is 14 residues long. Germline values: CDR1 LNHDA, CDR2 SQIVND (reference sequence). The CDR3 loop reads CASSSPGHNQPQHF. The CDR3 DNA reads TGTGCCAGTAGTTCTCCGGGACACAATCAGCCCCAGCATTTT.

This rearrangement joins TRBV11-1 to TRBJ1-3; no definite D call. The CDR3 length is 14 residues. Between the trimmed V and J ends, which lost 2 bases and 0 bases, there was a span of 5 bases. The V gene's germline CDR1 is SGHAT and CDR2 FQDESV (reference sequence). As DNA, the CDR3 is TGTGCCAGCAGCTTAAGACACTCTGGAAACACCATATATTTT. Translation: CASSLRHSGNTIYF.

This rearrangement joins TRBV4-2 to TRBJ1-2, with a tentative D call TRBD1 (5 bases). Germline CDR1 reads LGHNA; CDR2 reads YNFKEQ. V was clipped by 6 bases and J by 1 base, with 9 bases between them. This CDR3 spans 13 amino acids. CDR3 DNA sequence: TGTGCCAGCAGAGCGGGACTTAACTATGGCTACACCTTC. Amino acid sequence: CASRAGLNYGYTF.

A single count supports this clone. V usage is TRBV19 and J usage is TRBJ2-2; TRBD2 matches at 7 bases. Germline V gene data show CDR1 as LNHDA and CDR2 as SQIVND (reference sequence). Trimming removed 6 bases from V and 2 bases from J; junction bases left unmatched: 3. The CDR3 consists of 14 residues. The CDR3: CASSRGVNTGELFF. CDR3 coding DNA: TGTGCCAGTAGCCGGGGGGTTAACACCGGGGAGCTGTTTTTT.

This clone is a singleton in its sample. This chain uses TRBV27 with TRBJ1-1; D gene ambiguous. Trimming took off 6 bases at V and 11 bases at J, with 16 bases between the two ends. This CDR3 region has 12 residues. Germline V CDR1 and CDR2: MNHEY, SMNVEV (reference sequence). CDR3 sequence reads: CASRKPGYRAFF. The CDR3 DNA sequence: TGTGCCAGCAGAAAGCCAGGTTACCGGGCTTTCTTT.

This chain connects TRBV11-2 to TRBJ2-5, with D perhaps matching TRBD2 (5 bases). The CDR3 is 12 amino acids. CDR1 is SGHAT and CDR2 is FQNNGV in the germline V gene. The V gene lost 4 bases and the J gene lost 5 bases, with 8 bases spanning the gap. The CDR3 reads CASSSQRETQYF. The CDR3 nucleotides are TGTGCCAGCAGCTCACAGCGGGAGACCCAGTACTTC. Based on the CDR3 plus reference TRBV11-2 and TRBJ2-5, the full variable domain is EAGVAQSPRYKIIEKRQSVAFWCNPISGHATLYWYQQILGQGPKLLIQFQNNGVVDDSQLPKDRFSAERLKGVDSTLKIQPAKLEDSAVYLCASSSQRETQYFGPGTRLLVL.

For this clone: The same CDR3 is also encoded by other DNA sequences in this sample. This chain joins TRBV19 and TRBJ2-5; weak D call: TRBD2 (6 bases). The CDR3 is 14 amino acids. The germline V gene has CDR1 LNHDA and CDR2 SQIVND (reference sequence). V lost 3 bases, J lost 2 bases, and 10 bases lay in between. The CDR3 loop reads CASSMGTRQETQYF. DNA for the CDR3: TGTGCCAGTAGTATGGGGACTCGACAAGAGACCCAGTACTTC.

This clone was seen at least ten times. The chain links TRBV19 to TRBJ2-1; D is ambiguous. CDR1 is LNHDA, CDR2 SQIVND, per germline (reference sequence). The CDR3 extends over 12 amino acids. Trimming removed 8 bases at V and 4 bases at J, with 9 bases between. The chain's CDR3 is CASAPSYNEQFF. The CDR3 region has the DNA TGTGCCAGTGCCCCCAGTTACAATGAGCAGTTCTTC.

This sequence joins TRBV30 and TRBJ1-2, with 8 nucleotides matching TRBD1. The V gene end was trimmed by 1 base and the J gene end by 5 bases; junction bases not matched to a gene: 6. The germline V gene has CDR1 GTSNPN and CDR2 SVGIG (reference sequence). CDR3 length equals 14 residues. The CDR3 here is CAWSDKTGGYGYTF. DNA of the CDR3: TGTGCCTGGAGTGACAAAACAGGGGGATATGGCTACACCTTC.

This clone was seen only once. The chain employs TRBV5-4 and TRBJ2-7; 12 bases are a match to TRBD1. Germline V lookup: CDR1 SGHNT, CDR2 YYREEE (reference sequence). The V gene end was trimmed by 5 bases and the J gene end by 5 bases; junction bases not matched to a gene: 11. The CDR3 is 16 amino acids. CDR3 sequence: CASSPAPGQGAHEQYF. In DNA form, the CDR3 reads TGTGCCAGCAGTCCAGCCCCGGGACAGGGGGCCCACGAGCAGTACTTC.

The chain uses TRBV10-3 and TRBJ2-1; TRBD2 is a possible D gene (7 bases). V was cut by 11 bases and J by 8 bases, with 16 bases left in between. The germline V gene encodes CDR1 ENHRY and CDR2 SYGVKD. The CDR3 totals 12 residues. DNA of the CDR3: TGTGCCGCGAGGGGGGGGAACGATGAGCAGTTCTTC. This codes for CAARGGNDEQFF.

V and J are TRBV24-1 and TRBJ2-5; 8 bases agree with TRBD2. CDR3 length: 16 residues. CDR1 KGHDR and CDR2 SFDVKD come from the germline V gene. V was clipped by 1 base and J by 1 base; unmatched bases: 4. Here the CDR3 DNA reads TGTGCCACCAGTGATTTCCCCACTAGCGGCCAAGAGACCCAGTACTTC. This gives the protein CATSDFPTSGQETQYF.

The chain employs TRBV7-9 and TRBJ1-4; D possibly corresponds to TRBD1 (6 bases). Germline CDR1 SEHNR, CDR2 FQNEAQ (reference sequence). The V end lost 5 bases, the J end lost 3 bases, and 13 bases lay between the germline ends. The CDR3 consists of 15 residues. CDR3 coding DNA: TGTGCCAGCAGCCGTCAGGGGAGGGCTAATGAAAAACTGTTTTTT. Its protein product is CASSRQGRANEKLFF.

This clone was picked up a small number of times. This rearrangement joins TRBV19 to TRBJ1-1; the match to TRBD1 covers 7 bases. The CDR3 contains 17 residues. Germline CDR1 and CDR2: LNHDA and SQIVND (reference sequence). V trimming: 7 bases; J trimming: 0 bases; junction bases outside the gene matches: 14. The chain's CDR3 is CASTVTGQDFMNTEAFF. CDR3 coding DNA: TGTGCCAGTACCGTTACCGGACAGGATTTCATGAACACTGAAGCTTTCTTT.

The chain carries TRBV5-1 and TRBJ2-7; D is perhaps TRBD1 (5 bases). CDR3 length equals 11 residues. Germline CDR1 is SGHRS and CDR2 is YFSETQ. The germline V and J ends were trimmed by 7 bases and 1 base, with 6 bases remaining between them. The CDR3 coding sequence is TGCGCCAGCTCAGGGTCCTACGAGCAGTACTTC. This sequence encodes CASSGSYEQYF.